Below, 19 T cell receptor beta chains from the same sample are listed, as sequenced in a study of radiotherapy plus CTLA-4 blockade in lung cancer. Sequenced by immunoSEQ multiplex PCR; TCRdb stores in-frame clones only, minus some. The sample has some 110,000 clones; approximately 84% are singletons. Sequences were derived from peripheral blood, sampled from a patient treated with radiotherapy plus ipilimumab. Receptors were obtained from a human donor with non-small cell lung cancer who had a partial response to radiotherapy plus ipilimumab.

The chain employs TRBV11-1 and TRBJ2-1, with D perhaps matching TRBD2 (5 bases). This CDR3 is built from 16 residues. The ends were cut back, 5 bases at V and 1 base at J, with 15 bases in the middle. Germline V gene lookup returns CDR1 SGHAT and CDR2 FQDESV (reference sequence). The CDR3 sequence is CASSLGLASSYNEQFF. The CDR3 DNA reads as TGTGCCAGCAGCCTGGGGTTAGCGAGTTCCTACAATGAGCAGTTCTTC.

The V gene is TRBV4-2, the J gene TRBJ1-6; no reliable D call. Germline assignment: CDR1 LGHNA and CDR2 YNFKEQ. The V gene lost 3 bases and the J gene lost 9 bases, with 9 bases spanning the gap. The CDR3 has 13 amino acids. CDR3 nucleotides: TGTGCCAGCAGCCAGTCTCCTCGTTCACCCCTCCACTTT. Its protein product is CASSQSPRSPLHF.

CDR3 sequence reads: CASSSDMNTEAFF. For the CDR3, the DNA is TGTGCCAGCAGTTCCGACATGAACACTGAAGCTTTCTTT. The rearrangement joins TRBV2 to TRBJ1-1; no clear D. V lost 5 bases, J lost 0 bases, and 7 bases lay in between. The germline CDR1 and CDR2 sequences are SNHLY and FYNNEI. The CDR3 totals 13 residues. Filled out from reference TRBV2 and TRBJ1-1, the complete variable domain reads EPEVTQTPSHQVTQMGQEVILRCVPISNHLYFYWYRQILGQKVEFLVSFYNNEISEKSEIFDDQFSVERPDGSNFTLKIRSTKLEDSAMYFCASSSDMNTEAFFGQGTRLTVV.

This sequence joins TRBV19 and TRBJ2-2, with TRBD2 matching over 11 bases. Germline values: CDR1 LNHDA, CDR2 SQIVND (reference sequence). The CDR3 is made up of 14 amino acids. Germline trimming cut 11 bases from V and 2 bases from J; bases unmatched to any gene: 4. CDR3 sequence reads: CAGGTSGNTGELFF. CDR3 nucleotide sequence: TGTGCCGGAGGGACTAGCGGAAACACCGGGGAGCTGTTTTTT.

This clone appeared a single time. V and J are TRBV2 and TRBJ2-7; TRBD2 is a possible D gene (6 bases). The V gene lost 10 bases and the J gene lost 7 bases, with 20 bases spanning the gap. The CDR3 runs to 13 residues. Germline assignment: CDR1 SNHLY and CDR2 FYNNEI. The chain's CDR3 is CATRMAGAGEQYF. For the CDR3, the DNA is TGTGCCACCCGGATGGCGGGTGCGGGGGAGCAGTACTTC.

The rearrangement uses TRBV6-1 and TRBJ1-2; possible D gene TRBD1, 6 bases. The germline V and J ends were trimmed by 5 bases and 7 bases, with 11 bases remaining between them. The CDR3 sequence is 12 residues long. Germline V lookup: CDR1 MNHNS, CDR2 SASEGT. The CDR3 loop is CASSMDSLGYTF. The CDR3, as DNA: TGTGCCAGCAGTATGGACAGTCTTGGCTACACCTTC.

The sample holds one count of this clone. V gene TRBV19 combines with J gene TRBJ2-1, with 9 positions matching TRBD1. CDR1 is LNHDA, CDR2 SQIVND, per germline (reference sequence). CDR3 length: 17 amino acids. The V gene end was trimmed by 5 bases and the J gene end by 4 bases; junction bases not matched to a gene: 12. The CDR3 protein is CASSAQTGTGFYNEQFF. CDR3 DNA sequence: TGTGCCAGTAGTGCCCAAACAGGGACAGGGTTTTACAATGAGCAGTTCTTC.

This rearrangement joins TRBV7-9 to TRBJ2-3; 11 bases fit TRBD2. V shed 1 base, J shed 4 bases, and the junction held 7 bases outside the gene matches. CDR1 and CDR2 from the germline V gene are SEHNR and FQNEAQ (reference sequence). There are 17 residues in the CDR3. CDR3 sequence: CASSLGTLAGVPDTQYF. The CDR3 nucleotides read TGTGCCAGCAGCTTAGGAACACTAGCGGGAGTGCCAGATACGCAGTATTTT. Complete variable domain (other parts from reference TRBV7-9 and TRBJ2-3): DTGVSQNPRHKITKRGQNVTFRCDPISEHNRLYWYRQTLGQGPEFLTYFQNEAQLEKSRLLSDRFSAERPKGSFSTLEIQRTEQGDSAMYLCASSLGTLAGVPDTQYFGPGTRLTVL.

This chain connects TRBV5-1 to TRBJ1-6, with 10 bases lining up with TRBD1. CDR1 SGHRS and CDR2 YFSETQ come from the germline V gene. Losses at the gene ends were 5 bases for V and 9 bases for J; bases not matched to a gene: 14. The CDR3 runs 17 residues. CDR3 in amino acids: CASSLGTGVTEGSPLHF. DNA of the CDR3: TGCGCCAGCAGTCTCGGGACAGGGGTGACCGAGGGTTCACCCCTCCACTTT.

The chain uses TRBV5-1 and TRBJ2-1, with 9 bases aligning to TRBD1. V gave up 4 bases and J gave up 4 bases; unmatched junction bases: 9. The CDR3 consists of 16 residues. CDR1 SGHRS and CDR2 YFSETQ come from the germline V gene. The CDR3, as DNA: TGCGCCAGCAGCCGGATGATGGGACAGGGATACAATGAGCAGTTCTTC. Translating gives CASSRMMGQGYNEQFF.

The chain recombines TRBV7-6 with TRBJ1-4; 8 nucleotides agree with TRBD1. This CDR3 is 14 amino acids long. Germline CDR1 is SGHVS and CDR2 is FNYEAQ. The V and J ends lost 1 base and 8 bases, in that order; junction bases with no gene match: 3. The chain's CDR3 is CASSLGTGREKLFF. CDR3 bases: TGTGCCAGCAGCTTAGGGACAGGGAGAGAAAAACTGTTTTTT. The whole variable domain, remainder taken from reference TRBV7-6 and TRBJ1-4, is GAGVSQSPRYKVTKRGQDVALRCDPISGHVSLYWYRQALGQGPEFLTYFNYEAQQDKSGLPNDRFSAERPEGSISTLTIQRTEQRDSAMYRCASSLGTGREKLFFGSGTQLSVL.

V is TRBV30 and J is TRBJ1-1, with 7 nucleotides matching TRBD1. Germline CDR1 reads GTSNPN; CDR2 reads SVGIG (reference sequence). There are 15 residues in the CDR3. V dropped 4 bases and J dropped 4; count of bases not matched to a gene: 12. The CDR3 bases are TGTGCCTGGACCATAAGCTCCAGGGGGAGCACTGAAGCTTTCTTT. Protein product: CAWTISSRGSTEAFF. Looking up the rest from reference TRBV30 and TRBJ1-1 gives the full variable domain: SQTIHQWPATLVQPVGSPLSLECTVEGTSNPNLYWYRQAAGRGLQLLFYSVGIGQISSEVPQNLSASRPQDRQFILSSKKLLLSDSGFYLCAWTISSRGSTEAFFGQGTRLTVV.

The V and J genes are TRBV5-4 and TRBJ1-1; D perhaps matches TRBD1 (6 bases). Trimming shortened V by 2 bases and J by 1 base, and 9 bases separated the two germline ends. CDR3 size: 14 residues. In germline, CDR1 is SGHNT, CDR2 YYREEE (reference sequence). CDR3: CASSLQGPNTEAFF. Here the CDR3 DNA reads TGTGCCAGCAGCTTACAGGGTCCGAACACTGAAGCTTTCTTT.

J is TRBJ2-1 and V is TRBV4-1; TRBD2 matches 7 bases. Germline CDR1 and CDR2: MGHRA and YSYEKL. This CDR3 contains 16 residues. With 0 bases clipped from V and 0 bases from J, the junction kept 2 bases outside the gene matches. CDR3 protein: CASSQEAGSSYNEQFF. The CDR3 DNA reads as TGCGCCAGCAGCCAAGAAGCGGGGAGCTCCTACAATGAGCAGTTCTTC.

V usage is TRBV6-5 and J usage is TRBJ2-7; D gene ambiguous. CDR1 MNHEY and CDR2 SVGAGI come from the germline V gene. Trimming took off 4 bases at V and 2 bases at J, with 9 bases between the two ends. The CDR3 contains 13 residues. CDR3: CASSSSVTYEQYF. For the CDR3, the DNA is TGTGCCAGCAGTTCCAGTGTTACCTACGAGCAGTACTTC.

The chain carries TRBV9 and TRBJ1-1; D gene ambiguous. CDR1 is SGDLS and CDR2 is YYNGEE in the germline V gene. This CDR3 contains 12 residues. V lost 4 bases, J lost 4 bases, and 8 bases lay in between. CDR3 region: CASSPLSTEAFF. DNA of the CDR3: TGTGCCAGCAGCCCTCTTTCCACTGAAGCTTTCTTT.

The chain recombines TRBV5-5 with TRBJ2-7; no clear D gene. Deletions cut 0 bases from V and 2 bases from J, with 12 bases between. The germline CDR1 and CDR2 sequences are SGHKS and YYEKEE (reference sequence). There are 15 residues in the CDR3. CDR3 coding DNA: TGTGCCAGCAGCTTGGGCCGGGTCCAGACCTACGAGCAGTACTTC. Translating gives CASSLGRVQTYEQYF.

The V and J genes are TRBV6-1 and TRBJ2-5; 8 bases line up with TRBD1. The CDR3 covers 16 residues. From germline, CDR1 is MNHNS and CDR2 SASEGT. V trimming: 4 bases; J trimming: 2 bases; junction bases outside the gene matches: 9. CDR3 region: CASSGPGTGEQETQYF. CDR3 in DNA: TGTGCCAGCAGTGGCCCCGGGACAGGAGAACAAGAGACCCAGTACTTC.

V is TRBV4-1 and J is TRBJ1-1, with D possibly matching TRBD1 (5 bases). CDR3 length: 14 amino acids. V dropped 1 base and J dropped 1 base, with 7 bases sitting between them. CDR1 MGHRA and CDR2 YSYEKL come from the germline V gene. The CDR3, as DNA: TGCGCCAGCAGCCAAGGGACAAAGAACACTGAAGCTTTCTTT. It yields the protein CASSQGTKNTEAFF.